A selection of T cell receptor beta chains follows, all from one sample in a study of blood T cell repertoires in COVID-19. The method was immunoSEQ multiplex PCR; TCRdb's version includes in-frame clones alone and lacks a portion of them. This table has 55,000 to 90,000 clones, about 85% appearing once. The sequencing sample was made of peripheral blood. All receptors derive from a man aged 70-80 years with active COVID-19. CDR3s include the opening cysteine and the closing phenylalanine or tryptophan. Fields, in order: J gene, V gene, CDR3 length, D gene, clone size, CDR3 protein, CDR3 DNA. The D gene is left open where the match is weak. The listing skips clone size in some rows; elsewhere it reads once, few, many or a size class.

J gene: TRBJ2-1
V gene: TRBV7-2
CDR3 length: 17
D gene: TRBD2
clone size: NA
CDR3 protein: CASSPVGLAGVDNEQFF
CDR3 DNA: TGTGCCAGCAGCCCAGTGGGGCTAGCGGGAGTGGACAATGAGCAGTTCTTC

J gene: TRBJ2-5
V gene: TRBV9
CDR3 length: 15
D gene: NA
clone size: once
CDR3 protein: CASSVSGRPQETQYF
CDR3 DNA: TGTGCCAGCAGCGTATCCGGGAGACCGCAAGAGACCCAGTACTTC

J gene: TRBJ2-6
V gene: TRBV7-2
CDR3 length: 16
D gene: NA
clone size: NA
CDR3 protein: CASSPRRGNGANVLTF
CDR3 DNA: TGTGCCAGCAGCCCGCGAAGGGGGAACGGGGCCAACGTCCTGACTTTC

J gene: TRBJ2-3
V gene: TRBV7-7
CDR3 length: 15
D gene: NA
clone size: NA
CDR3 protein: CASSLGESSTDTQYF
CDR3 DNA: TGTGCTAGCAGCTTAGGGGAGTCCAGCACAGATACGCAGTATTTT

J gene: TRBJ1-1
V gene: TRBV2
CDR3 length: 14
D gene: NA
clone size: few
CDR3 protein: CASSAPTGDTEAFF
CDR3 DNA: TGTGCCAGCAGTGCGCCAACAGGCGACACTGAAGCTTTCTTT

J gene: TRBJ1-5
V gene: TRBV2
CDR3 length: 13
D gene: NA
clone size: NA
CDR3 protein: CASNQEDSQPQHF
CDR3 DNA: TGTGCCAGCAACCAGGAGGACAGTCAGCCCCAGCATTTT

J gene: TRBJ2-5
V gene: TRBV11-3
CDR3 length: 14
D gene: TRBD1
clone size: NA
CDR3 protein: CASSATGGRETQYF
CDR3 DNA: TGTGCCAGCAGCGCCACAGGGGGGAGGGAGACCCAGTACTTC

J gene: TRBJ2-2
V gene: TRBV7-3
CDR3 length: 16
D gene: TRBD2
clone size: NA
CDR3 protein: CASSPPGAGGAGELFF
CDR3 DNA: TGTGCCAGCAGCCCCCCCGGAGCGGGAGGGGCCGGGGAGCTGTTTTTT

J gene: TRBJ2-4
V gene: TRBV7-9
CDR3 length: 15
D gene: TRBD2
clone size: once
CDR3 protein: CASSFGAGGKNIQYF
CDR3 DNA: TGTGCCAGCAGCTTTGGGGCGGGAGGCAAAAACATTCAGTACTTC

J gene: TRBJ2-1
V gene: TRBV19
CDR3 length: 11
D gene: TRBD2
clone size: NA
CDR3 protein: CASSPGGRQFF
CDR3 DNA: TGTGCCAGTAGCCCGGGGGGGAGGCAGTTCTTC

J gene: TRBJ2-3
V gene: TRBV21-1
CDR3 length: 17
D gene: NA
clone size: NA
CDR3 protein: CASSKAQGARGPDTQYF
CDR3 DNA: TGTGCCAGCAGCAAAGCGCAGGGGGCCAGAGGGCCAGATACGCAGTATTTT

J gene: TRBJ2-1
V gene: TRBV20-1
CDR3 length: 11
D gene: NA
clone size: NA
CDR3 protein: CSAKKRTEQFF
CDR3 DNA: TGCAGTGCCAAAAAGCGAACCGAGCAGTTCTTC

J gene: TRBJ1-5
V gene: TRBV9
CDR3 length: 15
D gene: NA
clone size: NA
CDR3 protein: CASSVGGGLAQPQHF
CDR3 DNA: TGTGCCAGCAGCGTAGGTGGAGGGCTGGCCCAGCCCCAGCATTTT

J gene: TRBJ1-2
V gene: TRBV2
CDR3 length: 14
D gene: NA
clone size: NA
CDR3 protein: CASSDGAPPDGYTF
CDR3 DNA: TGTGCCAGCAGTGATGGTGCTCCCCCGGATGGCTACACCTTC